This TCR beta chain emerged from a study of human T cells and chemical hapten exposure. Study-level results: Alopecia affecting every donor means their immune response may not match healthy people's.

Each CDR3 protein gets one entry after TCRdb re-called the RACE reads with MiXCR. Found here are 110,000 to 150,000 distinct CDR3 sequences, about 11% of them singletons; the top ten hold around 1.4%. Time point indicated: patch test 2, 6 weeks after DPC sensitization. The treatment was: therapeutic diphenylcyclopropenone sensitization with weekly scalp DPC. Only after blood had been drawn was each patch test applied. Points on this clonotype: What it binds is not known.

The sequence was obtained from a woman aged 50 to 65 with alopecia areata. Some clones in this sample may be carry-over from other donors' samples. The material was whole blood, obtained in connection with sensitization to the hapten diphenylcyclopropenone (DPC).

CDR3 nucleotide sequence: TGTGCCAGCAGCGTAGGGACTAGCGGGGAGAATGAGCAGTTCTTC. Its translation is CASSVGTSGENEQFF. The chain employs TRBV9 and TRBJ2-1; 12 nucleotides align to TRBD2. The CDR3 consists of 15 residues. The V gene's germline CDR1 is SGDLS and CDR2 YYNGEE. After removal of 0 bases from V and 7 bases from J, the junction contained 2 bases not matched to a gene.